This T cell receptor (beta chain) comes out of a study of CD8+ T cells in alopecia areata. Overall study context: Among treated patients, oral tofacitinib was administered at 5 to 10 mg twice daily. Severity among treated patients was scored by the percentage of scalp area affected. Overall study findings and caveats: Normal scalp showed lower clonality than lesional scalp, especially alopecia totalis/universalis.

The treatment: oral pan-JAK inhibitor, 5-10 mg twice daily. Researchers took lesional scalp punch biopsies and peripheral blood from people who were alopecia areata patients. Note on this clone: What it recognizes is unknown.

The CDR3 length is 16 residues. V gave up 5 bases and J gave up 1 base; unmatched junction bases: 5. Germline CDR1 reads SGHTA; CDR2 reads FQGNSA. Investigators isolated RNA and reverse transcribed it into cDNA to act as the sequencing template. Using immunoSEQ multiplex PCR, the repertoire was profiled, and TCRdb retains in-frame clones only, with some absent. This table holds 200,000 or so clones, roughly 64% found once. The chain couples TRBV7-2 to TRBJ2-7, with 13 bases matching TRBD2. The source of this sequence is a human donor with alopecia areata. The starting material was CD4+ T cells sorted from blood, obtained at week 24, from a patient treated with tofacitinib. CDR3 DNA: TGTGCCAGCAGCACCCGGACTAGCGGGGGATCCTACGAGCAGTACTTC. Its translation is CASSTRTSGGSYEQYF.